Below, 21 T cell receptor beta chains from the same sample are listed, as sequenced in a study of blood T cell repertoires in COVID-19. Clones were read by immunoSEQ multiplex PCR, and TCRdb kept only the in-frame ones, dropping some. The sample records approximately 360,000 clones, around 87% being singletons. Sequencing input: PBMCs or T cells enriched from blood (not recorded which). The receptors were sampled from a man aged 35 to 55 in a cohort exposed to, infected with or recovered from COVID-19 (not recorded which).

This rearrangement joins TRBV6-5 to TRBJ1-2; D is unclear. Germline CDR1 MNHEY, CDR2 SVGAGI. The CDR3 runs to 12 residues. The V end was cut by 6 bases, the J end by 7 bases, with 12 bases between. CDR3 sequence: CASRKIAGGYTF. The CDR3 DNA is TGTGCCAGCAGAAAGATTGCCGGTGGCTACACCTTC.

The chain carries TRBV30 and TRBJ2-1; TRBD1 agrees at 7 bases. Germline V gives CDR1 GTSNPN, CDR2 SVGIG (reference sequence). The CDR3 consists of 15 residues. V was clipped by 7 bases and J by 0 bases; unmatched bases: 9. DNA for the CDR3: TGTGCCTTTAGAGGACAGGTCCGCTCCTACAATGAGCAGTTCTTC. Translation: CAFRGQVRSYNEQFF.

The gene calls are TRBV29-1 and TRBJ2-7, with D possibly matching TRBD2 (7 bases). Trimming shortened V by 6 bases and J by 6 bases, and 12 bases separated the two germline ends. The CDR3 has 11 residues. From germline, CDR1 is SQVTM and CDR2 ANQGSEA. For the CDR3, the DNA is TGCAGCGTACACAGGGAGGGCGAGCAGTACTTC. Its protein is CSVHREGEQYF.

CDR3 sequence reads: CASSSDRGTEAFF. The CDR3 DNA follows: TGTGCCAGCAGCTCGGACAGGGGAACTGAAGCTTTCTTT. The V call is TRBV11-2, the J call TRBJ1-1; 9 positions agree with TRBD1. Trimming removed 4 bases from V and 5 bases from J; junction bases left unmatched: 2. Germline V lookup: CDR1 SGHAT, CDR2 FQNNGV. The length of the CDR3 is 13 residues.

The rearrangement joins TRBV29-1 to TRBJ2-2, with no clear D. The CDR3 covers 14 residues. The V end lost 7 bases, the J end lost 0 bases, and 12 bases lay between the germline ends. Germline V CDR1 and CDR2: SQVTM, ANQGSEA. The CDR3 DNA reads as TGCAGCGCACAGTTGACATCGAACACCGGGGAGCTGTTTTTT. Protein product: CSAQLTSNTGELFF.

V gene TRBV7-2 combines with J gene TRBJ1-3; 11 bases align to TRBD1. CDR3 size: 17 residues. In germline, CDR1 is SGHTA, CDR2 FQGNSA. V shed 1 base, J shed 2 bases, and the junction held 4 bases outside the gene matches. The CDR3 bases are TGTGCCAGCAGCTTAGGCGGACAGGGGGCTGCTGGAAACACCATATATTTT. Protein sequence: CASSLGGQGAAGNTIYF.

The chain carries TRBV4-1 and TRBJ1-2; 9 bases agree with TRBD1. V was pared by 2 bases and J by 4 bases, with 8 bases of the junction left unmatched. The CDR3 has 16 residues. The germline V gene encodes CDR1 MGHRA and CDR2 YSYEKL. In DNA form, the CDR3 reads TGCGCCAGCAGCCAAACCTTAGGACAGGGGACCTATGGCTACACCTTC. Translated: CASSQTLGQGTYGYTF.

The gene calls are TRBV5-1 and TRBJ1-4, with a tentative D call TRBD1 (5 bases). V lost 4 bases and J lost 4, with 17 bases in between. CDR1 and CDR2 from the germline V gene are SGHRS and YFSETQ. CDR3 length equals 16 residues. The CDR3 loop is CASSAQVGGVNEKLFF. The CDR3 DNA sequence: TGCGCCAGCAGCGCCCAAGTGGGGGGGGTTAATGAAAAACTGTTTTTT. The whole variable domain, remainder taken from reference TRBV5-1 and TRBJ1-4, is KAGVTQTPRYLIKTRGQQVTLSCSPISGHRSVSWYQQTPGQGLQFLFEYFSETQRNKGNFPGRFSGRQFSNSRSEMNVSTLELGDSALYLCASSAQVGGVNEKLFFGSGTQLSVL.

In this sample, this clone turned up once. The chain uses TRBV6-5 and TRBJ1-2, with 10 positions matching TRBD1. The ends lost 6 bases at V and 4 bases at J; junction bases unmatched: 5. This CDR3 has 14 amino acids. CDR1 is MNHEY, CDR2 SVGAGI, per germline. The CDR3 coding sequence is TGTGCCAGCAGAGGGACAGGGGTGGGCTATGGCTACACCTTC. It specifies CASRGTGVGYGYTF.

As to this clone: Other DNA sequences in the sample encode the same CDR3. The V gene is TRBV3-1 (or the pseudogene TRBV3-2), the J gene TRBJ1-5; 7 bases map to TRBD1. Germline V gene sequence: CDR1 LGHDT, CDR2 YNNKEL (reference sequence). The CDR3 covers 13 residues. V was clipped by 4 bases and J by 4 bases; unmatched bases: 1. CDR3 bases: TGTGCCAGCAGCCGACAGGGAAATCAGCCCCAGCATTTT. It encodes CASSRQGNQPQHF.

The chain is built from TRBV5-6 and TRBJ1-2; 8 bases match TRBD1. The V gene's germline CDR1 is SGHDT and CDR2 YYEEEE. The J segment lost 6 bases and the V segment lost 1 base, leaving 5 bases of the junction unmatched. The CDR3 runs 14 residues. CDR3 loop: CASSLRPGGDGYTF. The CDR3 bases are TGTGCCAGCAGCTTGAGGCCAGGGGGCGATGGCTACACCTTC.

The chain uses TRBV27 and TRBJ2-3; 10 bases map to TRBD2. V shed 2 bases, J shed 4 bases, and the junction held 6 bases outside the gene matches. The CDR3 contains 16 residues. CDR1 and CDR2 from the germline V gene are MNHEY and SMNVEV (reference sequence). CDR3 in DNA: TGTGCCAGCAGTTTAGAGCCTAGCGGGAGCGCAGATACGCAGTATTTT. It yields the protein CASSLEPSGSADTQYF.

This chain connects TRBV5-4 to TRBJ1-1; D gene unclear. The CDR3 runs 12 residues. Looked up from germline, CDR1 is SGHNT and CDR2 is YYREEE (reference sequence). Trimming cost V 3 bases and J 5 bases, with 8 bases left between them. CDR3 loop: CASSYPATEAFF. CDR3 sequence (DNA): TGTGCCAGCAGCTACCCAGCGACTGAAGCTTTCTTT.

The CDR3 protein is CATSESTGGDYGYTF. As DNA, the CDR3 is TGTGCCACCAGTGAATCAACAGGGGGCGACTATGGCTACACCTTC. V and J are TRBV24-1 and TRBJ1-2; 9 nucleotides line up with TRBD1. Germline V CDR1 and CDR2: KGHDR, SFDVKD. The V segment lost 4 bases and the J segment 3 bases; nucleotides outside the gene matches: 5. The CDR3 has 15 residues.

The chain recombines TRBV6-4 with TRBJ1-2; a weak D match, TRBD1 (5 bases). CDR1 is MRHNA and CDR2 is SNTAGT in the germline V gene. V was trimmed by 3 bases and J by 4 bases, leaving 15 bases between them. This CDR3 region has 15 residues. Here the CDR3 reads CASSEGRALPYGYTF. For the CDR3, the DNA is TGTGCCAGCAGTGAAGGCAGGGCGCTCCCCTATGGCTACACCTTC.

V and J are TRBV6-5 and TRBJ1-1; a weak D match, TRBD1 (6 bases). The germline V and J ends were trimmed by 2 bases and 5 bases, with 15 bases remaining between them. Germline CDR1 MNHEY, CDR2 SVGAGI. The length of the CDR3 is 15 residues. The CDR3, as DNA: TGTGCCAGCAGTTACGCAGGGGCCGGAATGACTGAAGCTTTCTTT. This sequence encodes CASSYAGAGMTEAFF.

The chain combines TRBV18 with TRBJ2-3, with TRBD2 matching 8 bases. The CDR3 runs to 17 residues. Germline V gene sequence: CDR1 KGHSH, CDR2 LQKENI. The ends lost 3 bases at V and 0 bases at J; junction bases unmatched: 8. The CDR3, as DNA: TGTGCCAGCTCACCGATTATACTAGCGGTTAGCACAGATACGCAGTATTTT. Its translation is CASSPIILAVSTDTQYF.

The chain carries TRBV23-1 and TRBJ1-1; a possible D gene is TRBD1 (6 bases). TRBV23-1 is recorded as an ORF, its role being uncertain. The CDR3 loop spans 18 amino acids. Trimming shortened V by 0 bases and J by 2 bases, and 19 bases separated the two germline ends. The CDR3 loop reads CASSQSPSRQEINTEAFF. The CDR3 DNA follows: TGCGCCAGCAGTCAATCCCCCTCCCGACAGGAGATTAACACTGAAGCTTTCTTT.

The chain has TRBV7-2 and TRBJ1-1; the D is unclear. V dropped 3 bases and J dropped 0 bases, with 11 bases sitting between them. Germline V gene data show CDR1 as SGHTA and CDR2 as FQGNSA. The CDR3 consists of 15 residues. The CDR3 here is CASSFTGNMNTEAFF. The CDR3 bases are TGTGCCAGCAGCTTCACCGGGAATATGAACACTGAAGCTTTCTTT.

This rearrangement joins TRBV27 to TRBJ2-7; the D gene is possibly TRBD2 (5 bases). The CDR3 extends over 14 amino acids. Deletions cut 7 bases from V and 1 base from J, with 14 bases between. Germline V gene data show CDR1 as MNHEY and CDR2 as SMNVEV (reference sequence). DNA of the CDR3: TGTGCCAGCAAGGTCCGGGATCTTTCCTACGAGCAGTACTTC. This encodes CASKVRDLSYEQYF.

A remark on this clone: This same CDR3 is encoded by further DNA sequences in the sample. The chain carries TRBV5-1 and TRBJ2-3; no firm D call. Trimming shortened V by 0 bases and J by 1 base, and 6 bases separated the two germline ends. Per the germline V gene, CDR1 is SGHRS and CDR2 is YFSETQ. CDR3 length: 14 residues. The CDR3 loop reads CASSLGGGTDTQYF. CDR3 in DNA: TGCGCCAGCAGCTTGGGAGGAGGCACAGATACGCAGTATTTT.